Listed below are T cell receptor beta chains from one sample, sequenced in a study of graft-versus-host responses after intestinal transplantation. Antigen specificity for these receptors is unknown. Using immunoSEQ multiplex PCR, the repertoire was profiled, and TCRdb retains in-frame clones only, with some absent. This sample yields about 110,000 clones, of which approximately 92% are seen a single time; around 0.49% belongs to the top ten. Sequencing was performed on unstimulated CD8+ T cells sorted from spleen or lymph node cells, taken before intestinal transplant. These receptors were collected from a human donor who received an intestinal transplant. Both conserved end residues are part of each CDR3. D genes are given only for firm matches. A clone size is listed for some rows: how often the clone was seen (once, few, many), or a class if it is expanded.

clone_size	d_call	j_call	v_call	cdr3_nt	cdr3_aa
.	TRBD2	TRBJ2-7	TRBV5-1	TGCGCCAGCAGCCTCCCCAAGGTTCGGGAGGGTTACTCCTACGAGCAGTACTTC	CASSLPKVREGYSYEQYF
once	.	TRBJ2-7	TRBV4-2	TGTGCCAGCAGCCAAGGTGGGCGGTACGAGCAGTACTTC	CASSQGGRYEQYF
.	TRBD1	TRBJ2-7	TRBV27	TGTGCCAGCAGTCCGTTTGGGACAGGGGCCCAGAGCTCCTACGAGCAGTACTTC	CASSPFGTGAQSSYEQYF
.	.	TRBJ1-5	TRBV7-9	TGTGCCAGCACCCCCGGCGGGCAGGGCAATCAGCCCCAGCATTTT	CASTPGGQGNQPQHF
.	TRBD2	TRBJ2-3	TRBV6-7	TGTGCCAGCTTCCGAGGACTAGCGGAAAGCACAGATACGCAGTATTTT	CASFRGLAESTDTQYF
.	.	TRBJ2-1	TRBV2	TGTGCCAGCAGTGAGAATGACGGTAGGTCGGTTGAGCAGTTCTTC	CASSENDGRSVEQFF
.	.	TRBJ2-1	TRBV11-2	TGTGCCAGCAGCCCCGGGTCCAGGGGTCTGGTCAATGAGCAGTTCTTC	CASSPGSRGLVNEQFF
.	.	TRBJ2-3	TRBV2	TGTGCCAGCACACCTCGGAGGGGTCGAACAGATACGCAGTATTTT	CASTPRRGRTDTQYF
.	TRBD2	TRBJ2-3	TRBV5-4	TGTGCCAGCAGCCGACGAAAAGCGGGAGGCACAGATACGCAGTATTTT	CASSRRKAGGTDTQYF
.	.	TRBJ1-1	TRBV2	TGTGCCAGCAGTGGGGGGGACACTGAAGCTTTCTTT	CASSGGDTEAFF
.	TRBD2	TRBJ2-7	TRBV18	TGTGCCAGCTCAACACCCGCCGGGACTAGGGTCTCCTACGAGCAGTACTTC	CASSTPAGTRVSYEQYF
.	.	TRBJ2-1	TRBV7-8	TGTGCCAGCAGCTTAGATGGGGGCCGCCTCTACAATGAGCAGTTCTTC	CASSLDGGRLYNEQFF
.	TRBD2	TRBJ2-7	TRBV10-3	TGTGCCATCAGAACTAGCGATTCCTACGAGCAGTACTTC	CAIRTSDSYEQYF
.	.	TRBJ2-1	TRBV13	TGTGCCAGCAGCAACCAGGGGAGTGGCGATGAGCAGTTCTTC	CASSNQGSGDEQFF
.	.	TRBJ1-4	TRBV2	TGTGCCAGCAGTGAAGGGCCCCTGCAGGGTGAAAAACTGTTTTTT	CASSEGPLQGEKLFF
.	.	TRBJ2-7	TRBV6-1	TGTGCCAGCAGTGATGAATACCACTACGAGCAGTACTTC	CASSDEYHYEQYF
.	.	TRBJ2-7	TRBV4-1	TGCGCCAGCAGCCAAGGAGAGGACCATTCCTACGAGCAGTACTTC	CASSQGEDHSYEQYF
.	.	TRBJ2-1	TRBV7-2	TGTGCCAGCAGCCCAGCGGACTACAATGAGCAGTTCTTC	CASSPADYNEQFF
.	.	TRBJ1-1	TRBV28	TGTGCCAGCAGTTTTGGCCCGGTAAACACTGAAGCTTTCTTT	CASSFGPVNTEAFF
.	.	TRBJ1-1	TRBV30	TGTGCCTGGAGTCGGGGGACTGAAGCTTTCTTT	CAWSRGTEAFF
.	.	TRBJ1-1	TRBV6-5	TGTGCCAGCAGTTGGTACCGTAACACTGAAGCTTTCTTT	CASSWYRNTEAFF
.	.	TRBJ1-1	TRBV27	TGTGCCAGCGCCCTGGGAACAATGAACACTGAAGCTTTCTTT	CASALGTMNTEAFF
once	.	TRBJ2-1	TRBV29-1	TGCAGCGTCGATGGGGACTACAATGAGCAGTTCTTC	CSVDGDYNEQFF
.	.	TRBJ2-7	TRBV2	TGTGCCAGCAGACCGGTGGCCTACGAGCAGTACTTC	CASRPVAYEQYF
.	TRBD2	TRBJ2-2	TRBV6-5	TGTGCCAGCAGTTACACTAGCGTCGGTGTGCTGTTTTTT	CASSYTSVGVLFF
.	.	TRBJ2-1	TRBV28	TGTGCCAGCGGGGAGGAACTACAGAATGAGCAGTTCTTC	CASGEELQNEQFF
.	.	TRBJ2-5	TRBV25-1	TGTGCCAGCGGGGAAGAGACCCAGTACTTC	CASGEETQYF
.	.	TRBJ2-7	TRBV5-4	TGTGCCAGCAGCCGGGCCCAGGGCGAGCAGTACTTC	CASSRAQGEQYF
.	.	TRBJ2-1	TRBV11-2	TGTGCCAGCAGCTTGAATGAGCAGTTCTTC	CASSLNEQFF
.	.	TRBJ2-7	TRBV27	TGTGCCGCCCGGGGGGCGGAATCCTACGAGCAGTACTTC	CAARGAESYEQYF
.	TRBD2	TRBJ2-7	TRBV7-8	TGTGCCAGCAGCCAAGGGGAGGGTATTTACGAGCAGTACTTC	CASSQGEGIYEQYF
.	.	TRBJ1-1	TRBV19	TGTGCCAGTAGTTGGGCGGGCGCTGAAGCTTTCTTT	CASSWAGAEAFF
.	.	TRBJ1-1	TRBV4-1	TGCGCCAGCTATACAAACACTGAAGCTTTCTTT	CASYTNTEAFF
.	TRBD2	TRBJ2-7	TRBV6-6	TGTGCCAGCATCCTTGGACCGGGACTAGCGGATTACGAGCAGTACTTC	CASILGPGLADYEQYF
.	TRBD1	TRBJ1-1	TRBV27	TGTGCCAGCAGTCCCCAGGGGGCTGAAGCTTTCTTT	CASSPQGAEAFF
.	.	TRBJ2-1	TRBV13	TGTGCCAGCAGCCCCGGACACTTGTTCTCCTACAATGAGCAGTTCTTC	CASSPGHLFSYNEQFF
.	.	TRBJ2-7	TRBV6-5	TGTGCCAGCAGTTACCGCCCCAGGGTTTTGGACCACGAGCAGTACTTC	CASSYRPRVLDHEQYF
.	.	TRBJ1-1	TRBV13	TGTGCCAGCAGCTCTCAGGGGAAGTGGAACACTGAAGCTTTCTTT	CASSSQGKWNTEAFF
.	.	TRBJ2-5	TRBV9	TGTGCCAGCAGCGCCCCGAGGGGCGAAACCCAGTACTTC	CASSAPRGETQYF
.	TRBD2	TRBJ2-1	TRBV6-6	TGTGCCAGCAGCTTGTTGGCGGGAGGGCCGGGTAATGAGCAGTTCTTC	CASSLLAGGPGNEQFF
.	TRBD1	TRBJ1-2	TRBV19	TGTGCCAGTAGTATGGAACAGGGGATTATAGGTGGCTACACCTTC	CASSMEQGIIGGYTF
.	TRBD2	TRBJ2-7	TRBV7-9	TGTGCCAGCAGCTTAGGAAGTATTAGGGGACTAGCGGGATTTAGCGAGCAGTACTTC	CASSLGSIRGLAGFSEQYF
.	.	TRBJ2-1	TRBV27	TGTGCCAGCAGAAATTCCGGGAATGAGCAGTTCTTC	CASRNSGNEQFF
.	TRBD1	TRBJ2-7	TRBV6-5	TGTGCCAGCAGTGGGACAGGGCCCTCCTACGAGCAGTACTTC	CASSGTGPSYEQYF
.	TRBD2	TRBJ2-3	TRBV2	TGTGCCAGCAGTGAGAGCCCTTGGGCTAGCGGGGATAGCACAGATACGCAGTATTTT	CASSESPWASGDSTDTQYF
.	.	TRBJ1-1	TRBV5-1	TGCGCCAGCAGCCCTTACAGGGTGGGCACTGAAGCTTTCTTT	CASSPYRVGTEAFF
.	TRBD1	TRBJ1-5	TRBV19	TGTGCCAGTACCGCAGGGGGGAAGCCCCAGCATTTT	CASTAGGKPQHF
.	.	TRBJ2-3	TRBV7-2	TGTGCCAGCGGGTATGCTGGAGGCACAGATACGCAGTATTTT	CASGYAGGTDTQYF
.	TRBD1	TRBJ1-4	TRBV18	TGTGCCAGCTCAACCGGGACAGGCTCCGAAAAACTGTTTTTT	CASSTGTGSEKLFF
.	TRBD1	TRBJ1-2	TRBV6-1	TGTGCCAGCAGTGAGACAGGGGCGGGCTATGGCTACACCTTC	CASSETGAGYGYTF
.	.	TRBJ2-7	TRBV5-4	TGTGCCAGCAGCGGGGGGACGGCGGCCGGCGAGCAGTACTTC	CASSGGTAAGEQYF
.	.	TRBJ2-3	TRBV25-1	TGTGCCAGCAGGAGGGGTACGGGGCGGTCTAGCACAGATACGCAGTATTTT	CASRRGTGRSSTDTQYF